This T cell receptor (beta chain) was retrieved from a study of human T cells and chemical hapten exposure. The time point is: healthy volunteer bleed at 6 weeks. Unseparated into fractions, whole blood served as the source from which total RNA was extracted. The germline V and J ends were trimmed by 6 bases and 0 bases, with 4 bases remaining between them. The CDR3 is 12 residues long. Germline V gives CDR1 SEHNR, CDR2 FQNEAQ (reference sequence). What the library attached to individual cDNA molecules were unique molecular identifiers. Original methodology: The number of TCRs in each sample had a median of about 96,000 and spanned roughly 23,224 to 700,000. TCRdb used MiXCR to reprocess the RACE reads, holding one entry per CDR3 protein. None of the V and J calls come from the authors' own analysis; TCRdb made them. The sample holds 75,000 to 80,000 distinct CDR3 sequences, 8.5% to 9.5% seen once.

Specimen: whole blood. The rearrangement uses TRBV7-9 and TRBJ2-3; no definite D call. The sequence was collected from a female donor in good health. Some clones in this sample may be carry-over from other donors' samples. In DNA form, the CDR3 reads TGTGCCAGCAGGGGAAGCACAGATACGCAGTATTTT. Encoded protein: CASRGSTDTQYF.